What follows are 7 T cell receptor beta chains derived from one specimen sequenced in a study of T cell responses to AZD1222 COVID-19 vaccine. Repertoires were generated with immunoSEQ multiplex PCR, while TCRdb's copy carries only in-frame clones and drops some. The profile shows about 83,000 clones, approximately 90% of them singletons. Sequences were derived from peripheral blood, sampled on day 0 of MenACWY control vaccination. These receptor sequences come from an adult in good health.

The rearrangement uses TRBV6-5 and TRBJ1-5; D is undetermined. Germline lookup yields CDR1 MNHEY and CDR2 SVGAGI. The ends were cut back, 6 bases at V and 2 bases at J, with 14 bases in the middle. There are 15 residues in the CDR3. CDR3 nucleotide sequence: TGTGCCAGCAGGGCGAACATCGCGGGCAATCAGCCCCAGCATTTT. Protein sequence: CASRANIAGNQPQHF.

V is TRBV5-1 and J is TRBJ2-5, with D possibly TRBD2 on 5 matching bases. The CDR3 is made up of 15 amino acids. The germline gives CDR1 SGHRS, CDR2 YFSETQ. V gave up 4 bases and J gave up 0 bases, with 13 bases separating them. CDR3 nucleotide sequence: TGCGCCAGCAGCCCCGGGATAGCATACCAAGAGACCCAGTACTTC. Protein sequence: CASSPGIAYQETQYF.

The chain recombines TRBV10-2 with TRBJ2-1; TRBD2 is a possible D gene (5 bases). The V and J ends lost 7 bases and 8 bases respectively, with 12 bases between them. This CDR3 comprises 12 residues. Germline V gene lookup returns CDR1 WSHSY and CDR2 SAAADI. The CDR3 loop is CASMRGKYEQFF. CDR3 DNA sequence: TGCGCCAGCATGAGAGGGAAGTATGAGCAGTTCTTC.

The CDR3 bases are TGTGCCAGCAGCGCCCTAGACGGAATTAACTATGGCTACACCTTC. It codes for CASSALDGINYGYTF. The chain links TRBV9 to TRBJ1-2; the D is unclear. The germline V gene encodes CDR1 SGDLS and CDR2 YYNGEE. V was clipped by 3 bases and J by 1 base, with 13 bases between them. The CDR3 has 15 residues. The full variable domain, with the rest looked up from reference TRBV9 and TRBJ1-2, is DSGVTQTPKHLITATGQRVTLRCSPRSGDLSVYWYQQSLDQGLQFLIQYYNGEERAKGNILERFSAQQFPDLHSELNLSSLELGDSALYFCASSALDGINYGYTFGSGTRLTVV.

The V call is TRBV11-2, the J call TRBJ1-5; TRBD1 matches 7 bases. V shed 6 bases and J 7 bases; nucleotides not matched to a gene: 9. Looked up from germline, CDR1 is SGHAT and CDR2 is FQNNGV. The CDR3 covers 14 residues. CDR3 sequence: CASSPDRADQPQHF. The CDR3 DNA follows: TGTGCCAGCAGTCCCGACAGGGCGGACCAGCCCCAGCATTTT. Full variable domain (rest looked up from reference TRBV11-2 and TRBJ1-5): EAGVAQSPRYKIIEKRQSVAFWCNPISGHATLYWYQQILGQGPKLLIQFQNNGVVDDSQLPKDRFSAERLKGVDSTLKIQPAKLEDSAVYLCASSPDRADQPQHFGDGTRLSIL.

V gene TRBV10-3 combines with J gene TRBJ1-2; D gene unclear. Trimming pared 2 bases from V and 6 bases from J, leaving 13 bases between. Looked up from germline, CDR1 is ENHRY and CDR2 is SYGVKD. The length of the CDR3 is 14 residues. CDR3 bases: TGTGCCATCAGTGAGCCAGCGGAACCCCATGGCTACACCTTC. Protein: CAISEPAEPHGYTF.

The rearrangement uses TRBV15 and TRBJ1-1; TRBD1 matches at 7 bases. This CDR3 spans 15 amino acids. Per germline, CDR1 LNHNV and CDR2 YYDKDF (reference sequence). V lost 1 base, J lost 4 bases, and 6 bases stayed unmatched. In DNA, the CDR3 is TGTGCCACCAGCAGAGGGAGACAGGGAAGCACTGAAGCTTTCTTT. Amino acids: CATSRGRQGSTEAFF.